The present TCR beta chain was sequenced within a study of blood T cells in healthy people across ages. It was with a sample-barcoded 5' primer and a J-beta primer mix that a second PCR of roughly 7 to 12 cycles was run. One entry per CDR3 protein, called by TCRdb with MiXCR from the 5' RACE reads. The repertoire holds approximately 800,000 distinct CDR3 sequences, with 46% as singletons. This clonotype was observed a handful of times. Input material: blood. The sequence came from a man older than 75 in good health.

CDR3 loop: CSVFPTSGASTDTQYF. CDR3 sequence (DNA): TGCAGCGTTTTCCCTACTAGCGGGGCTAGCACAGATACGCAGTATTTT. The chain joins TRBV29-1 to TRBJ2-3, with 10 positions matching TRBD2. The V and J ends lost 5 bases and 0 bases, in that order; junction bases with no gene match: 8. Germline V gives CDR1 SQVTM, CDR2 ANQGSEA. CDR3 length equals 16 residues.